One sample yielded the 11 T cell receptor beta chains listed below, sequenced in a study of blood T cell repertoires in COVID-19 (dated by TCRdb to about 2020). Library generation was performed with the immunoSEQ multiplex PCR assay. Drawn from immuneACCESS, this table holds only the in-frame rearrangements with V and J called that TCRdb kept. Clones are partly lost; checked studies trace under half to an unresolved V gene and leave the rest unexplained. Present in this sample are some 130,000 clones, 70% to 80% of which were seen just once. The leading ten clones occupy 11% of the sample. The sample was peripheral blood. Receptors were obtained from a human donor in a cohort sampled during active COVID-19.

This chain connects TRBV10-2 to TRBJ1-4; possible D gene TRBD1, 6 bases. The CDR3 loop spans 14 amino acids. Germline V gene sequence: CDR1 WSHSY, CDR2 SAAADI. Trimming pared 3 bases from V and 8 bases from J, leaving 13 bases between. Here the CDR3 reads CASSDQGIGEKLFF. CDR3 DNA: TGCGCCAGCAGTGATCAGGGGATCGGGGAAAAACTGTTTTTT.

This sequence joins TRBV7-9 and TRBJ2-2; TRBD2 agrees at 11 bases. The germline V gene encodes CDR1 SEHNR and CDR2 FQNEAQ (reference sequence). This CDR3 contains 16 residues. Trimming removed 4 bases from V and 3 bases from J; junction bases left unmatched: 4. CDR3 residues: CASSSSGGPYTGELFF. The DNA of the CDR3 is TGTGCCAGCAGCTCTAGCGGGGGGCCTTACACCGGGGAGCTGTTTTTT.

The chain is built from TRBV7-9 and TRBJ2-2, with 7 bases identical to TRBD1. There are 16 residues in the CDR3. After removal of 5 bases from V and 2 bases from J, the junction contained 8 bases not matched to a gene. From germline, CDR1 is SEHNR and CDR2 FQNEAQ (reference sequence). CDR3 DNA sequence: TGTGCCAGCAGCGTCTGGACAGGCAGTAACACCGGGGAGCTGTTTTTT. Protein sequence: CASSVWTGSNTGELFF.

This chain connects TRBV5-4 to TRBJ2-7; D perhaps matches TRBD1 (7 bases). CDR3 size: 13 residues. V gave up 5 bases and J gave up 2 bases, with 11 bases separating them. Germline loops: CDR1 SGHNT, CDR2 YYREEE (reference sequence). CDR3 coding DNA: TGTGCCAGCAGGGCAGGGGGGACCTACGAGCAGTACTTC. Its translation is CASRAGGTYEQYF.

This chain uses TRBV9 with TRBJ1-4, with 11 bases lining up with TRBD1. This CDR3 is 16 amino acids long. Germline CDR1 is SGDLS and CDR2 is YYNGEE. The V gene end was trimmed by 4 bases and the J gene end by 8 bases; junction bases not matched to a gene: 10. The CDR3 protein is CASSSRTGGAGEKLFF. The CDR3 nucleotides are TGTGCCAGCAGCTCCCGGACAGGGGGCGCCGGCGAAAAACTGTTTTTT.

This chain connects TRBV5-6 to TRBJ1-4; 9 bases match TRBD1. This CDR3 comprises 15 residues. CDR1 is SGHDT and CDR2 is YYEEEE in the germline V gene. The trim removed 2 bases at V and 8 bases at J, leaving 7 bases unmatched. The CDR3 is CASSFGQGTLEKLFF. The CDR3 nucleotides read TGTGCCAGCAGCTTTGGACAGGGGACTTTGGAAAAACTGTTTTTT. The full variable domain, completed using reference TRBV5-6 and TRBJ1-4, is DAGVTQSPTHLIKTRGQQVTLRCSPKSGHDTVSWYQQALGQGPQFIFQYYEEEERQRGNFPDRFSGHQFPNYSSELNVNALLLGDSALYLCASSFGQGTLEKLFFGSGTQLSVL.

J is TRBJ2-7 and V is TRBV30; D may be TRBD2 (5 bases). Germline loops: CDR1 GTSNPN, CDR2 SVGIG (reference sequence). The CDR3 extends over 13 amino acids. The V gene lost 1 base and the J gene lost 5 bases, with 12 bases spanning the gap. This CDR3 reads CAWSGGFSHEQYF. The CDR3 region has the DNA TGTGCCTGGAGTGGAGGGTTTTCTCACGAGCAGTACTTC.

Here the CDR3 DNA reads TGTGCCAGCAGCTTAACATTCTCCTACGAGCAGTACTTC. It translates to CASSLTFSYEQYF. The chain couples TRBV7-9 to TRBJ2-7; D remains ambiguous. CDR3 size: 13 residues. Germline V lookup: CDR1 SEHNR, CDR2 FQNEAQ (reference sequence). V shed 2 bases and J shed 0 bases, with 5 bases lying between them.

This CDR3 is CASRAGTASYYEQYF. CDR3 nucleotide sequence: TGCGCCAGCAGGGCCGGGACAGCTAGCTACTACGAGCAGTACTTC. The chain employs TRBV10-2 and TRBJ2-7; 7 bases are shared with TRBD1. The CDR3 spans 15 residues. V dropped 6 bases and J dropped 3; count of bases not matched to a gene: 11. Germline V lookup: CDR1 WSHSY, CDR2 SAAADI.

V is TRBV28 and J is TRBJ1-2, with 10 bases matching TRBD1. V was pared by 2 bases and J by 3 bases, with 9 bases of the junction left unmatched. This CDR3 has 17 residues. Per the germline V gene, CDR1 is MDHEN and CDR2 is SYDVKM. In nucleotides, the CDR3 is TGTGCCAGCAGTTTACCCCACCGGGACAGGGGTGACTATGGCTACACCTTC. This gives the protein CASSLPHRDRGDYGYTF.

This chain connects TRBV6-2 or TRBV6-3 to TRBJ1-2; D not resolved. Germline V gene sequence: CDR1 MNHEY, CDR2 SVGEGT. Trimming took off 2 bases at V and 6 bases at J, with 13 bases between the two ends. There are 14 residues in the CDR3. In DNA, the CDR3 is TGTGCCAGCAGTTACCCGCCCTCGTCGGATGGCTACACCTTC. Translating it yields CASSYPPSSDGYTF.